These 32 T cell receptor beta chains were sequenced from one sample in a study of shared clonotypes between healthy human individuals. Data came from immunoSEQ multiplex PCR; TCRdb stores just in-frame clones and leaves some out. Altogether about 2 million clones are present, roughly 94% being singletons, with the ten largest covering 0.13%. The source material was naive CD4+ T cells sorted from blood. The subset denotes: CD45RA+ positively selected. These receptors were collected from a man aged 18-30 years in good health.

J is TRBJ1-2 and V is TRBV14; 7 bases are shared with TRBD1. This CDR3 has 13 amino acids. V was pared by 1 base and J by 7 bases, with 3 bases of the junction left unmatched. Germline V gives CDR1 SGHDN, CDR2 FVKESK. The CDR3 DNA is TGTGCCAGCAGCCAAGCATCAGGGGGTGGCTACACCTTC. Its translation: CASSQASGGGYTF.

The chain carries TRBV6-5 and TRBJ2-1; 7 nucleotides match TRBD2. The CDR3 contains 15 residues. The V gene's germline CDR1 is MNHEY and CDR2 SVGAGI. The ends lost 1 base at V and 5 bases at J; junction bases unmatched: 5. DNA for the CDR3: TGTGCCAGCAGTTACTATACGGGACTAAACAATGAGCAGTTCTTC. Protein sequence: CASSYYTGLNNEQFF.

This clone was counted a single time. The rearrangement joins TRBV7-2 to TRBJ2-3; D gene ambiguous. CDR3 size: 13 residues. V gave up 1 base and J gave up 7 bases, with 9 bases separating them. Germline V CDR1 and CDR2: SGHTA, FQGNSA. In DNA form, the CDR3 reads TGTGCCAGCAGCTTAGAAGGGTGGAATACGCAGTATTTT. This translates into CASSLEGWNTQYF. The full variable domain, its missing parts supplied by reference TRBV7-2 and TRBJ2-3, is GAGVSQSPSNKVTEKGKDVELRCDPISGHTALYWYRQSLGQGLEFLIYFQGNSAPDKSGLPSDRFSAERTGGSVSTLTIQRTQQEDSAVYLCASSLEGWNTQYFGPGTRLTVL.

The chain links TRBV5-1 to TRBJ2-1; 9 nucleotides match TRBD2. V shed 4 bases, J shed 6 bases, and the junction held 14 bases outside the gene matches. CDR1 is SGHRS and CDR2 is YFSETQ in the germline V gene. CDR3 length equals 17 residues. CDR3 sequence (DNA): TGCGCCAGCAGCCTGGGACGGACGACTAGCGGACTCAATGAGCAGTTCTTC. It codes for CASSLGRTTSGLNEQFF.

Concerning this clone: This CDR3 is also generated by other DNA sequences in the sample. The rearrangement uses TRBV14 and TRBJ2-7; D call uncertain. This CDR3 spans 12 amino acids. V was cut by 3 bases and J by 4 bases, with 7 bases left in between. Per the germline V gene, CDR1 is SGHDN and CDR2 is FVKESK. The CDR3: CASSQTSYEQYF. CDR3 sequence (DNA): TGTGCCAGCAGCCAGACATCGTACGAGCAGTACTTC.

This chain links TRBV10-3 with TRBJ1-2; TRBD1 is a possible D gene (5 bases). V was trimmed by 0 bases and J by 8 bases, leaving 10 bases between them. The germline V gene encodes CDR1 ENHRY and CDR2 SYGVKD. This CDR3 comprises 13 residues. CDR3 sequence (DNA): TGTGCCATCAGTGAGTCGGGGGTGGAGGGCTACACCTTC. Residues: CAISESGVEGYTF.

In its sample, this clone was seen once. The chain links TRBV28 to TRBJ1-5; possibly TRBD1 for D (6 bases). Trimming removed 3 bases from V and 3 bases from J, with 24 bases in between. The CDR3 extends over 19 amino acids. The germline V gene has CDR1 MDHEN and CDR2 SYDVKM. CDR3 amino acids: CASSFSKHRDMRSNQPQHF. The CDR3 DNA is TGTGCCAGCAGTTTTTCGAAACATCGGGACATGAGATCCAATCAGCCCCAGCATTTT.

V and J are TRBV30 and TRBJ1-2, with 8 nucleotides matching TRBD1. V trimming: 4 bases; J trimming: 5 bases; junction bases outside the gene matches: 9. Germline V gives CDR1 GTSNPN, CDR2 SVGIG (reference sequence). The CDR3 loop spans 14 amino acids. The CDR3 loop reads CAWTSTGALYGYTF. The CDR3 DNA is TGTGCCTGGACCTCGACAGGGGCCTTATATGGCTACACCTTC. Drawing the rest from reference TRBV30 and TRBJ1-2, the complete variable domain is SQTIHQWPATLVQPVGSPLSLECTVEGTSNPNLYWYRQAAGRGLQLLFYSVGIGQISSEVPQNLSASRPQDRQFILSSKKLLLSDSGFYLCAWTSTGALYGYTFGSGTRLTVV.

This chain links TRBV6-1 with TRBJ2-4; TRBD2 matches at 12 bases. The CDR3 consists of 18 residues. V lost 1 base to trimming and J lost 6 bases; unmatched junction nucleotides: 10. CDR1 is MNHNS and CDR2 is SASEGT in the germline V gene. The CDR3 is CASSEGLAGGPGINIQYF. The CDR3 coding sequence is TGTGCCAGCAGTGAAGGCCTAGCGGGGGGGCCGGGGATAAACATTCAGTACTTC.

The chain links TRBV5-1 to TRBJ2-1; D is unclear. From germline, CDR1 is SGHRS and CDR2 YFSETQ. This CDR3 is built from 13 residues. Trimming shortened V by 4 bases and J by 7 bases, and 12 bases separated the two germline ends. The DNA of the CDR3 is TGCGCCAGCAGCCTAAGGTTGACAAATGAGCAGTTCTTC. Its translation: CASSLRLTNEQFF.

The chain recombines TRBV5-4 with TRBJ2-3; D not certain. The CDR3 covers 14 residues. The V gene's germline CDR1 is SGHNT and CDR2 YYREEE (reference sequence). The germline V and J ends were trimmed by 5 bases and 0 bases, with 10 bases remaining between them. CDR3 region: CASRSGTSTDTQYF. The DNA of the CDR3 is TGTGCCAGCAGGTCAGGCACTAGCACAGATACGCAGTATTTT.

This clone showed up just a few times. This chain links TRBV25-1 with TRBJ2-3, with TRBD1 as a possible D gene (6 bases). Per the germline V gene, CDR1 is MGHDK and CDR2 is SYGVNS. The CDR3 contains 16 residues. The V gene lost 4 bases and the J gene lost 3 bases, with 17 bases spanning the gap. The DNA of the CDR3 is TGTGCCAGCAGTGGTAACGACAGGATATTGACAGATACGCAGTATTTT. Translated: CASSGNDRILTDTQYF.

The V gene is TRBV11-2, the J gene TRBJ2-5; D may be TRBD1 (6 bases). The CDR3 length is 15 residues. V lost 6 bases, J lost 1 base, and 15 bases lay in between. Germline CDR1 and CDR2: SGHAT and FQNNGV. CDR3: CASRPLTGTQETQYF. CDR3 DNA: TGTGCCAGCAGGCCCCTTACAGGGACCCAAGAGACCCAGTACTTC.

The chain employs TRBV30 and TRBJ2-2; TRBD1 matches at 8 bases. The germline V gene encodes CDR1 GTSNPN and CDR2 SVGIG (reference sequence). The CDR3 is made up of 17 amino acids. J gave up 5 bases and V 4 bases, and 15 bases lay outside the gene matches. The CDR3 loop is CAWNTPFRGLLTGELFF. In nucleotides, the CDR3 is TGTGCCTGGAATACACCCTTCAGGGGGCTTTTAACCGGGGAGCTGTTTTTT.

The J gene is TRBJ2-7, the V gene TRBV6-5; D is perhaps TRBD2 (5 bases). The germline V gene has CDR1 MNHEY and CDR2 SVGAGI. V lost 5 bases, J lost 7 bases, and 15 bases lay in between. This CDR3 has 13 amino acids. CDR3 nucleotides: TGTGCCAGCAGTCAACTGGGAGCAACTGAGCAGTACTTC. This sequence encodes CASSQLGATEQYF.

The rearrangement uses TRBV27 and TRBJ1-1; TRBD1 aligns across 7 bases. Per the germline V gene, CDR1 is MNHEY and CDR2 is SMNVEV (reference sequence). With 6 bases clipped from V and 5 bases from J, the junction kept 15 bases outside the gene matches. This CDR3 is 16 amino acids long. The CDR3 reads CASRSDRVGLETEAFF. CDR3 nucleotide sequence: TGTGCCAGCAGATCCGACAGGGTAGGATTAGAGACTGAAGCTTTCTTT.

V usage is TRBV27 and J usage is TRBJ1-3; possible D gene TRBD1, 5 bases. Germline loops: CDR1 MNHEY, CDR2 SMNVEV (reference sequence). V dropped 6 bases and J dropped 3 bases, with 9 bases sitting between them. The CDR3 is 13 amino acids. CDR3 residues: CASSDSDGNTIYF. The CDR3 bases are TGTGCCAGCAGCGACAGCGATGGAAACACCATATATTTT.

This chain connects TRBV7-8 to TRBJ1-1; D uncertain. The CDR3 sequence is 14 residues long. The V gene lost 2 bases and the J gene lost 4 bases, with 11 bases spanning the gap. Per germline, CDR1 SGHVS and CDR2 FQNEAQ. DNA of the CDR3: TGTGCCAGCAGCTTATCAAGCGGTTCCACTGAAGCTTTCTTT. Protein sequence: CASSLSSGSTEAFF.

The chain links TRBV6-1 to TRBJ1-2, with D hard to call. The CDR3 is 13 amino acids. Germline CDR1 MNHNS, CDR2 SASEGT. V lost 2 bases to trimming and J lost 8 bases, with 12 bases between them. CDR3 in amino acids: CASSETAPGGYTF. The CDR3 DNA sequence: TGTGCCAGCAGTGAAACCGCTCCGGGAGGCTACACCTTC.

The CDR3 coding sequence is TGTGCCATCAGTGAGTCTCAAGGGGAGGTGAGCACTGAAGCTTTCTTT. It encodes CAISESQGEVSTEAFF. This rearrangement joins TRBV10-3 to TRBJ1-1; the D gene is possibly TRBD1 (5 bases). CDR3 length equals 16 residues. V was trimmed by 0 bases and J by 4 bases, leaving 15 bases between them. Germline V gives CDR1 ENHRY, CDR2 SYGVKD.

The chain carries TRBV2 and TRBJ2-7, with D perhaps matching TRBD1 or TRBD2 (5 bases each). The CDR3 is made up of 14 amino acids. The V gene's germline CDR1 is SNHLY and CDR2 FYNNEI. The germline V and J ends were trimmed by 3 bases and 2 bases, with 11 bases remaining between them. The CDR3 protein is CASSDGGKTYEQYF. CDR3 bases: TGTGCCAGCAGTGATGGGGGAAAGACCTACGAGCAGTACTTC.

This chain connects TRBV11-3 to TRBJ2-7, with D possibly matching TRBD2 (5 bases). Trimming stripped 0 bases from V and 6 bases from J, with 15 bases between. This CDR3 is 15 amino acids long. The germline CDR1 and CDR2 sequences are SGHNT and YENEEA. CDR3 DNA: TGTGCCAGCAGCTTAGACAGGACTCTTATCTTCGAGCAGTACTTC. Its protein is CASSLDRTLIFEQYF. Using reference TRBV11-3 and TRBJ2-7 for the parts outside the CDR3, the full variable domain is EAGVVQSPRYKIIEKKQPVAFWCNPISGHNTLYWYLQNLGQGPELLIRYENEEAVDDSQLPKDRFSAERLKGVDSTLKIQPAELGDSAVYLCASSLDRTLIFEQYFGPGTRLTVT.

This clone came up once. CDR3 nucleotide sequence: TGTGCCAGCAGCGTACAGGGGGCGGATAGGGAGCAGTTCTTC. This encodes CASSVQGADREQFF. The chain carries TRBV9 and TRBJ2-1; the match to TRBD1 covers 8 bases. This CDR3 region has 14 residues. V shed 1 base and J 10 bases; nucleotides not matched to a gene: 7. Germline CDR1 SGDLS, CDR2 YYNGEE. The full variable domain, rest sourced from reference TRBV9 and TRBJ2-1, is DSGVTQTPKHLITATGQRVTLRCSPRSGDLSVYWYQQSLDQGLQFLIQYYNGEERAKGNILERFSAQQFPDLHSELNLSSLELGDSALYFCASSVQGADREQFFGPGTRLTVL.

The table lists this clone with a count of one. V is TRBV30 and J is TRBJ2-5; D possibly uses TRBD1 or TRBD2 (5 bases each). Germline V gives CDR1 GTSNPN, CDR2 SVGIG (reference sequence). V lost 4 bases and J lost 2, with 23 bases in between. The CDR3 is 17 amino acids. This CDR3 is CAWIPPRGRRQQETQYF. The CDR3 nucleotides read TGTGCCTGGATCCCCCCTCGGGGCAGGCGACAACAAGAGACCCAGTACTTC. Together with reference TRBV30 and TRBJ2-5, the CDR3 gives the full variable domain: SQTIHQWPATLVQPVGSPLSLECTVEGTSNPNLYWYRQAAGRGLQLLFYSVGIGQISSEVPQNLSASRPQDRQFILSSKKLLLSDSGFYLCAWIPPRGRRQQETQYFGPGTRLLVL.

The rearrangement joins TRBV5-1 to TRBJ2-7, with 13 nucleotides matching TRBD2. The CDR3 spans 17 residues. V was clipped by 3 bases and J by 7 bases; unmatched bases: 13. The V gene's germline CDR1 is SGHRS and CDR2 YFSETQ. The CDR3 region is CASSSSRDRGLAGEQYF. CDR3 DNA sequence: TGCGCCAGCAGCTCGTCCCGGGACAGGGGACTAGCGGGGGAGCAGTACTTC.

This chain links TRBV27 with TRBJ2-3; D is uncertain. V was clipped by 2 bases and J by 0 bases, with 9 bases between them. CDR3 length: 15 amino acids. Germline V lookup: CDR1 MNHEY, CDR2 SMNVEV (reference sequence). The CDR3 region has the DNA TGTGCCAGCAGTTTAAAACAGCCTAGCACAGATACGCAGTATTTT. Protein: CASSLKQPSTDTQYF.

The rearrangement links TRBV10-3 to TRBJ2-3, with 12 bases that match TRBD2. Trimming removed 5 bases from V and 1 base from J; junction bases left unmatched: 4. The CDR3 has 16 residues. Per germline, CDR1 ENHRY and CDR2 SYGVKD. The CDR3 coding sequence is TGTGCCATCAGTTCTCGGACTAGCGGGGGCACAGATACGCAGTATTTT. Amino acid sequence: CAISSRTSGGTDTQYF.

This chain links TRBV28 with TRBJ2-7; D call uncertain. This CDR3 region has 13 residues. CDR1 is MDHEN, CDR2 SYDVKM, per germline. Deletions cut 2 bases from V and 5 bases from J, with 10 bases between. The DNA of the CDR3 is TGTGCCAGCAGTTTACAAGGGCCCCACGAGCAGTACTTC. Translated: CASSLQGPHEQYF.

CDR3 loop: CASSQAGNQETQYF. As DNA, the CDR3 is TGTGCCAGCTCACAAGCGGGGAACCAAGAGACCCAGTACTTC. This chain links TRBV18 with TRBJ2-5; TRBD2 aligns across 7 bases. The CDR3 extends over 14 amino acids. The germline CDR1 and CDR2 sequences are KGHSH and LQKENI. J was trimmed by 0 bases and V by 4 bases; bases with no gene match: 2.

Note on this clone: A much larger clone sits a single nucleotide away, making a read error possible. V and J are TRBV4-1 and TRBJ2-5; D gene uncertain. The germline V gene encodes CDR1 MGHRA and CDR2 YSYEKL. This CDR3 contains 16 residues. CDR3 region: CAGSQAERGLGETQYF. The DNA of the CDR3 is TGCGCCGGCAGCCAAGCTGAGCGTGGTTTGGGAGAGACCCAGTACTTC.

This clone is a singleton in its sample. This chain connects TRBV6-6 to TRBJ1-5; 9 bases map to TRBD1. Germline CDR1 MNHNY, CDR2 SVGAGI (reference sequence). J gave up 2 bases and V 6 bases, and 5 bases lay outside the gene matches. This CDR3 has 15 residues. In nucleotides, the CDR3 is TGTGCCAGCAGCCTACGGGACAGGGGCAATCAGCCCCAGCATTTT. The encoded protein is CASSLRDRGNQPQHF.

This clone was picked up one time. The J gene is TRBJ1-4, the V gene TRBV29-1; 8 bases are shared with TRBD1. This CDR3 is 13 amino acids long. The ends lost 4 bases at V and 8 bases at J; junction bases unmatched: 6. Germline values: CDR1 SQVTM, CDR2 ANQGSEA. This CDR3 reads CSVARDRFEKLFF. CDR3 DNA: TGCAGCGTTGCCCGGGACAGGTTCGAAAAACTGTTTTTT.